This T cell receptor (beta chain) was identified during a study of regulatory T cells in long-lasting Graves disease. Turning to the study itself: Disease was considered persistent Graves' disease after over 5 years of antithyroid drugs (with positive TSH receptor antibodies). Study-wide results and caveats: Among samples with persistent disease, TRBV28, TRBJ1-2 and TRBJ2-5 were favored.

To make TCR beta libraries, researchers used iRepertoire HTBI primers and Arm-PCR of CDR3 regions. Per the study methods: Sequenced samples collectively carried some 60 TRBV and some 15 TRBJ segments. Via MiXCR, TCRdb re-called the multiplex PCR reads, giving one row per CDR3 protein. The V and J calls and clone size are TCRdb's, not the authors'. Altogether fewer than 400,000 distinct CDR3 sequences are present, around 20% being singletons, with the ten largest covering less than 25%. Time point: persistent/refractory GD, antithyroid drugs over 5 years with positive TRAb. Construction of the TCR library relied on RNA isolated from PBMCs. The patients included were those that came from an endocrinology department in Xi'an, China. CDR1 SQVTM and CDR2 ANQGSEA come from the germline V gene. CDR3 length equals 14 residues. Trimming shortened V by 4 bases and J by 0 bases, and 10 bases separated the two germline ends.

This clonotype was observed a few times. The antigen is not known. The source material was peripheral blood mononuclear cells (PBMCs), sampled when the disease was refractory, from a patient treated with antithyroid drugs. This clonotype originated in a female donor with Graves disease. The rearrangement uses TRBV29-1 and TRBJ2-1; D gene unclear. The CDR3 is CSVGGESSYNEQFF. DNA of the CDR3: TGCAGCGTTGGCGGTGAGAGCTCCTACAATGAGCAGTTCTTC.